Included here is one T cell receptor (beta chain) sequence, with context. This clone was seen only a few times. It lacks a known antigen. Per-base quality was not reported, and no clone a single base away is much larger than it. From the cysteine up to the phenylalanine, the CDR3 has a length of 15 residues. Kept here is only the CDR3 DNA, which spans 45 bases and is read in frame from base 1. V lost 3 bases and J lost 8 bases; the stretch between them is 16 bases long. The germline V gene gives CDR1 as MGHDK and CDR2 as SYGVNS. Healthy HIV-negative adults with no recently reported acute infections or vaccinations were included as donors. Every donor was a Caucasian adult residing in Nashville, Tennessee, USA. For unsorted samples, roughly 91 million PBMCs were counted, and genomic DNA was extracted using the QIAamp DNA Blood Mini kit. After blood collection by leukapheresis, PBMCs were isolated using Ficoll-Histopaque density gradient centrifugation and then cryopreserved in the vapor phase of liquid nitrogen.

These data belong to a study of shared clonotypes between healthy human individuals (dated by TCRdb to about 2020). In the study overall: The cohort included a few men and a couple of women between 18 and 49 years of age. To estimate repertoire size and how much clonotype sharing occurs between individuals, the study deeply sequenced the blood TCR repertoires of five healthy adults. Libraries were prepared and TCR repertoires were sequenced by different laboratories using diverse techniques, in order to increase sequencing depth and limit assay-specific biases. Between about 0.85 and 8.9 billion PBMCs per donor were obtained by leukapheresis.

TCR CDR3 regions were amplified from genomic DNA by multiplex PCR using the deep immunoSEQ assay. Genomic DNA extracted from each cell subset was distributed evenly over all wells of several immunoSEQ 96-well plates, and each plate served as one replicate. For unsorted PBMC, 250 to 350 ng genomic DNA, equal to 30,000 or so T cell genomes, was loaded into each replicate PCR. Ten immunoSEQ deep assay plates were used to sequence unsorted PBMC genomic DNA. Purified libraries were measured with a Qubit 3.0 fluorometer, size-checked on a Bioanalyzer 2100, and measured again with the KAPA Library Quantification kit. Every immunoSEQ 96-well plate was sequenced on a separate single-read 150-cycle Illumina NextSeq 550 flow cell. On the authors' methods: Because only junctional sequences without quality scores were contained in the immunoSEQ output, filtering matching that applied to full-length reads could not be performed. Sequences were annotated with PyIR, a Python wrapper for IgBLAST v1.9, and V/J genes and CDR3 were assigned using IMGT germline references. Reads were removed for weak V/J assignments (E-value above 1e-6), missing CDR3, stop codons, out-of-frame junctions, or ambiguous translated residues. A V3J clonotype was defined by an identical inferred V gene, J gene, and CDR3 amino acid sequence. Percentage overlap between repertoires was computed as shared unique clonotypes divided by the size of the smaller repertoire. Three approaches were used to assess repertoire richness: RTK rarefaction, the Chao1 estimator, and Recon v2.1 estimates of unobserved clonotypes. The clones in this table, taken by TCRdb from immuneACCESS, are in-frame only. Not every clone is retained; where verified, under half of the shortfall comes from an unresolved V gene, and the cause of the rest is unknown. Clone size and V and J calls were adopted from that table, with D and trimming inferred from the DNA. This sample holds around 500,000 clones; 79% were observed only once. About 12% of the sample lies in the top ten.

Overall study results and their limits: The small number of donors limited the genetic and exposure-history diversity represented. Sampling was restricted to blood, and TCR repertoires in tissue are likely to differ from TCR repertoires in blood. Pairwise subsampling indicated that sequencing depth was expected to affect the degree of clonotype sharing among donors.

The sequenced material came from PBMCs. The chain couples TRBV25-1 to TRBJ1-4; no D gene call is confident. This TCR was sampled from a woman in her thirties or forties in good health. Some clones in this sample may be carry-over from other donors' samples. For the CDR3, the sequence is CASSDSGLAEEKLFF. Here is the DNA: TGTGCCAGCAGTGATTCGGGGTTAGCGGAGGAAAAACTGTTTTTT.